Below are 30 T cell receptor beta chains sequenced from a single sample in a study of blood T cell repertoires in COVID-19 (dated by TCRdb to about 2020). The receptor library was made with the immunoSEQ multiplex PCR assay. TCRdb limited this immuneACCESS table to in-frame rearrangements with V and J called. A share of clones is missing; checked studies link under half to unresolved V genes, and the rest is unexplained. The sample profile shows hundreds of thousands of clones; 85% of them were found once. The ten largest clonotypes hold about 2.3% of the sample. Sequenced sample: PBMCs or T cells enriched from blood (not recorded which). The receptors were gathered from a woman aged 45-65 years who had recovered from COVID-19.

CDR3 bases: TGTGCCAGCAGCCGAGGGCGGGGGCGCCGCACAGATACGCAGTATTTT. It codes for CASSRGRGRRTDTQYF. The rearrangement links TRBV3-1 (or the pseudogene TRBV3-2) to TRBJ2-3; D might be TRBD2 (7 bases). V lost 4 bases and J lost 1, with 15 bases in between. The length of the CDR3 is 16 residues. Germline V lookup: CDR1 LGHDT, CDR2 YNNKEL (reference sequence).

The CDR3 coding sequence is TGTGCCTCCAACGGGAGGTCGAATGAGCAGTTCTTC. Its protein is CASNGRSNEQFF. The chain has TRBV30 and TRBJ2-1; 7 nucleotides align to TRBD2. The V segment lost 7 bases and the J segment 7 bases; nucleotides outside the gene matches: 7. The CDR3 has 12 residues. The germline V gene has CDR1 GTSNPN and CDR2 SVGIG (reference sequence).

This sequence joins TRBV5-1 and TRBJ2-3; perhaps TRBD1 as D (6 bases). Trimming left V 4 bases short and J 4 bases short, with 25 bases between. The CDR3 totals 18 residues. Germline CDR1 SGHRS, CDR2 YFSETQ. The CDR3 coding sequence is TGCGCCAGCAGCCCCACCAGGCAGGGGTTATCTAGGGCAGATACGCAGTATTTT. The encoded protein is CASSPTRQGLSRADTQYF.

The chain has TRBV4-2 and TRBJ1-4; 8 bases match TRBD1. Germline values: CDR1 LGHNA, CDR2 YNFKEQ. This CDR3 has 16 residues. The J segment lost 5 bases and the V segment lost 1 base, leaving 6 bases of the junction unmatched. The CDR3 protein is CASSQGTGTLNEKLFF. The CDR3 bases are TGTGCCAGCAGCCAAGGGACAGGGACACTGAATGAAAAACTGTTTTTT.

This rearrangement joins TRBV19 to TRBJ2-5; 8 nucleotides align to TRBD1. CDR3 size: 14 residues. Germline V CDR1 and CDR2: LNHDA, SQIVND (reference sequence). The trim removed 5 bases at V and 2 bases at J, leaving 4 bases unmatched. The CDR3 spells CASSPRTGQETQYF. The DNA of the CDR3 is TGTGCCAGTAGTCCCAGGACAGGGCAAGAGACCCAGTACTTC.

This sequence joins TRBV18 and TRBJ2-2; a possible D gene is TRBD1 (7 bases). The length of the CDR3 is 18 residues. The germline V gene encodes CDR1 KGHSH and CDR2 LQKENI. Trimming shortened V by 3 bases and J by 4 bases, and 21 bases separated the two germline ends. The CDR3 protein is CASSPLPPTGTSTGELFF. In DNA, the CDR3 is TGTGCCAGCTCACCTCTGCCCCCGACAGGGACTTCCACCGGGGAGCTGTTTTTT.

The chain employs TRBV19 and TRBJ2-7; D ambiguous. Looked up from germline, CDR1 is LNHDA and CDR2 is SQIVND (reference sequence). Trimming cost V 3 bases and J 3 bases, with 9 bases left between them. The CDR3 length is 13 residues. The CDR3 DNA reads TGTGCCAGTAGTATGCGTTCTGACTACGAGCAGTACTTC. It translates to CASSMRSDYEQYF.

The V and J genes are TRBV3-1 (or the pseudogene TRBV3-2) and TRBJ1-4, with 11 bases identical to TRBD1. With 0 bases clipped from V and 6 bases from J, the junction kept 3 bases outside the gene matches. The CDR3 is 16 amino acids. Germline CDR1 reads LGHDT; CDR2 reads YNNKEL (reference sequence). As DNA, the CDR3 is TGTGCCAGCAGCCAAGATGGGACAGGGGGATATGAAAAACTGTTTTTT. Translated, it gives CASSQDGTGGYEKLFF.

This chain links TRBV15 with TRBJ1-3; D gene uncertain. The CDR3 spans 17 residues. Trimming cost V 1 base and J 2 bases, with 15 bases left between them. Germline-derived CDR1 and CDR2 are LNHNV and YYDKDF (reference sequence). The CDR3 is CATSRGPTLEAGNTIYF. CDR3 DNA sequence: TGTGCCACCAGCAGAGGACCGACGCTTGAGGCTGGAAACACCATATATTTT. Based on the CDR3 plus reference TRBV15 and TRBJ1-3, the full variable domain is DAMVIQNPRYQVTQFGKPVTLSCSQTLNHNVMYWYQQKSSQAPKLLFHYYDKDFNNEADTPDNFQSRRPNTSFCFLDIRSPGLGDTAMYLCATSRGPTLEAGNTIYFGEGSWLTVV.

This clone was counted once. CDR3 DNA sequence: TGTGCCAGTAGTATGTCGGGAAGCACTGAAGCTTTCTTT. Its translation: CASSMSGSTEAFF. The J gene is TRBJ1-1, the V gene TRBV19; D gene ambiguous. This CDR3 is built from 13 residues. Germline assignment: CDR1 LNHDA and CDR2 SQIVND (reference sequence). Trimming cost V 3 bases and J 4 bases, with 9 bases left between them.

The DNA for the CDR3 is TGTGCCAGCAGCTTGGGGGGATCTGAAGCTTTCTTT. It specifies CASSLGGSEAFF. This chain uses TRBV7-6 with TRBJ1-1; weak D call: TRBD1 (5 bases). Germline CDR1 and CDR2: SGHVS and FNYEAQ. Trimming removed 3 bases from V and 6 bases from J, with 8 bases in between. CDR3 length: 12 residues.

The chain links TRBV10-2 to TRBJ1-3; D is unclear. CDR1 WSHSY and CDR2 SAAADI come from the germline V gene. V lost 7 bases, J lost 2 bases, and 12 bases lay in between. The CDR3 consists of 14 residues. As DNA, the CDR3 is TGCGCCAGCACTCTATCGCAGGCTGGAAACACCATATATTTT. Encoded protein: CASTLSQAGNTIYF.

The rearrangement links TRBV14 to TRBJ2-3, with TRBD2 as a possible D gene (5 bases). Germline V gene sequence: CDR1 SGHDN, CDR2 FVKESK. The CDR3 is made up of 17 amino acids. V was trimmed by 1 base and J by 3 bases, leaving 17 bases between them. The CDR3 DNA sequence: TGTGCCAGCAGCCAAGTTCGGGGAAGCAGGCTGACAGATACGCAGTATTTT. It is translated as CASSQVRGSRLTDTQYF.

The rearrangement uses TRBV28 and TRBJ1-5, with TRBD1 matching over 7 bases. Germline V gene data show CDR1 as MDHEN and CDR2 as SYDVKM. The CDR3 has 13 residues. After removal of 7 bases from V and 4 bases from J, the junction contained 4 bases not matched to a gene. The CDR3 region has the DNA TGTGCCAGCATCCGACAGGGAAATCAGCCCCAGCATTTT. It codes for CASIRQGNQPQHF.

This clone was found a few times. This chain uses TRBV14 with TRBJ2-7; TRBD1 matches at 7 bases. Germline values: CDR1 SGHDN, CDR2 FVKESK. J was trimmed by 2 bases and V by 5 bases; bases with no gene match: 3. The CDR3 contains 13 residues. The CDR3 DNA follows: TGTGCCAGCAGCTCACAGGGGCCCTACGAGCAGTACTTC. Its protein product is CASSSQGPYEQYF.

The chain joins TRBV7-9 to TRBJ1-5, with D perhaps TRBD1 (5 bases). This CDR3 region has 12 residues. Germline loops: CDR1 SEHNR, CDR2 FQNEAQ (reference sequence). V dropped 4 bases and J dropped 7 bases, with 8 bases sitting between them. The chain's CDR3 is CASSSDRQPQHF. In nucleotides, the CDR3 is TGTGCCAGCAGCTCCGACAGACAGCCCCAGCATTTT.

The chain carries TRBV5-5 and TRBJ1-1; TRBD1 aligns across 7 bases. J was trimmed by 3 bases and V by 4 bases; bases with no gene match: 6. CDR3 length equals 14 residues. Germline CDR1 reads SGHKS; CDR2 reads YYEKEE (reference sequence). CDR3 loop: CASSQPGGYTEAFF. In DNA form, the CDR3 reads TGTGCCAGCAGCCAACCAGGGGGGTACACTGAAGCTTTCTTT.

The chain is built from TRBV3-1 (or the pseudogene TRBV3-2) and TRBJ2-1; TRBD2 matches 8 bases. Trimming cost V 0 bases and J 5 bases; bases outside gene matches: 6. The CDR3 is 16 residues long. Germline assignment: CDR1 LGHDT and CDR2 YNNKEL (reference sequence). CDR3 amino acids: CASSQDPGGPNNEQFF. The CDR3 DNA reads as TGTGCCAGCAGCCAAGACCCGGGAGGGCCGAACAATGAGCAGTTCTTC.

The chain joins TRBV6-2 or TRBV6-3 to TRBJ1-1, with TRBD1 matching over 10 bases. The germline gives CDR1 MNHEY, CDR2 SVGEGT. V shed 4 bases, J shed 8 bases, and the junction held 7 bases outside the gene matches. This CDR3 has 14 amino acids. As DNA, the CDR3 is TGTGCCAGCAGTTTGGGACAGGGGAGCGAAGAAGCTTTCTTT. It is translated as CASSLGQGSEEAFF.

The rearrangement joins TRBV30 to TRBJ2-7; no reliable D call. Per the germline V gene, CDR1 is GTSNPN and CDR2 is SVGIG (reference sequence). This CDR3 is 13 amino acids long. V lost 0 bases to trimming and J lost 3 bases, with 9 bases between them. The CDR3, as DNA: TGTGCCTGGAGTGTACACATAAACTACGAGCAGTACTTC. Translated, it gives CAWSVHINYEQYF.

The count of this clone is one. This sequence joins TRBV7-6 and TRBJ1-3; possibly TRBD1 for D (5 bases). V was trimmed by 2 bases and J by 0 bases, leaving 11 bases between them. The CDR3 contains 16 residues. The germline V gene has CDR1 SGHVS and CDR2 FNYEAQ. The CDR3 sequence: CASSLNLGGSGNTIYF. CDR3 coding DNA: TGTGCCAGCAGCTTAAACCTCGGGGGCTCTGGAAACACCATATATTTT.

The CDR3: CASSLASQGGEKLFF. Written as DNA, the CDR3 is TGTGCCAGCAGCTTAGCCTCACAGGGTGGCGAAAAACTGTTTTTT. The rearrangement uses TRBV7-9 and TRBJ1-4; possible D gene TRBD1, 6 bases. The CDR3 contains 15 residues. CDR1 is SEHNR and CDR2 is FQNEAQ in the germline V gene (reference sequence). The germline V and J ends were trimmed by 0 bases and 8 bases, with 13 bases remaining between them.

The chain joins TRBV7-9 to TRBJ1-2, with D maybe TRBD1 (5 bases). CDR1 is SEHNR and CDR2 is FQNEAQ in the germline V gene (reference sequence). Trimming shortened V by 11 bases and J by 3 bases, and 13 bases separated the two germline ends. CDR3 length equals 12 residues. CDR3 loop: CAGQGNDYGYTF. CDR3 sequence (DNA): TGTGCCGGCCAGGGTAACGACTATGGCTACACCTTC.

The chain employs TRBV30 and TRBJ2-7; D is unclear. This CDR3 has 12 amino acids. Germline V lookup: CDR1 GTSNPN, CDR2 SVGIG (reference sequence). Trimming stripped 0 bases from V and 2 bases from J, with 5 bases between. The CDR3 sequence: CAWSVSTYEQYF. In DNA form, the CDR3 reads TGTGCCTGGAGTGTGTCTACCTACGAGCAGTACTTC.

The chain is built from TRBV29-1 and TRBJ2-1, with D unresolved. V gave up 1 base and J gave up 2 bases, with 15 bases separating them. This CDR3 is 16 amino acids long. Germline-derived CDR1 and CDR2 are SQVTM and ANQGSEA. Here the CDR3 DNA reads TGCAGCGTTGAAGGGAGCCGGTATCCCGCCTACAATGAGCAGTTCTTC. It encodes CSVEGSRYPAYNEQFF.

The chain uses TRBV30 and TRBJ1-1; D remains ambiguous. V dropped 3 bases and J dropped 3 bases, with 8 bases sitting between them. CDR1 and CDR2 from the germline V gene are GTSNPN and SVGIG (reference sequence). The CDR3 spans 12 residues. DNA for the CDR3: TGTGCCTGGAGACGTCGAGACACTGAAGCTTTCTTT. This translates into CAWRRRDTEAFF. The whole variable domain, remainder taken from reference TRBV30 and TRBJ1-1, is SQTIHQWPATLVQPVGSPLSLECTVEGTSNPNLYWYRQAAGRGLQLLFYSVGIGQISSEVPQNLSASRPQDRQFILSSKKLLLSDSGFYLCAWRRRDTEAFFGQGTRLTVV.

The V and J genes are TRBV7-6 and TRBJ2-3, with a weak D call TRBD1 (5 bases). Germline values: CDR1 SGHVS, CDR2 FNYEAQ. The CDR3 is 15 residues long. Trimming pared 3 bases from V and 2 bases from J, leaving 12 bases between. The CDR3 region has the DNA TGTGCCAGCAGCTTTTTTGGGGCTAACACAGATACGCAGTATTTT. Protein product: CASSFFGANTDTQYF.

A few counts support this clone. The chain joins TRBV5-4 to TRBJ2-1, with D possibly being TRBD1 (6 bases). Deletions cut 4 bases from V and 3 bases from J, with 17 bases between. Germline assignment: CDR1 SGHNT and CDR2 YYREEE (reference sequence). The length of the CDR3 is 16 residues. The CDR3 sequence is CASSPSLQGDYNEQFF. Written as DNA, the CDR3 is TGTGCCAGCAGCCCATCTTTACAGGGAGACTACAATGAGCAGTTCTTC.

The V gene is TRBV4-2, the J gene TRBJ2-7; tentative D call: TRBD2 (6 bases). Germline CDR1 is LGHNA and CDR2 is YNFKEQ. V lost 4 bases to trimming and J lost 1 base, with 17 bases between them. This CDR3 has 16 amino acids. In nucleotides, the CDR3 is TGTGCCAGCAGCCGGGGGGTGGAGGGTCGGTCCTACGAGCAGTACTTC. Protein: CASSRGVEGRSYEQYF.

V gene TRBV14 combines with J gene TRBJ2-7; 8 bases match TRBD1. There are 14 residues in the CDR3. V was clipped by 5 bases and J by 3 bases; unmatched bases: 6. Per germline, CDR1 SGHDN and CDR2 FVKESK. CDR3 amino acids: CASSRAGGLYEQYF. The CDR3, as DNA: TGTGCCAGCAGCAGAGCAGGGGGCCTCTACGAGCAGTACTTC.